This TCR beta chain was identified in a study of cytomegalovirus exposure and HLA in healthy donors. Study-wide results and caveats: Reports state that TCR beta sequences accurately predicted most subjects' HLA-A and HLA-B alleles. Excluded were some V segments that proved indistinguishable, including TRBV6-2 and TRBV6-3.

The PCR ran on 60 Vbeta and 13 Jbeta primers. Original processing methods: An analysis that came later counted 60 million to 80 million unique TCR beta chains, approximately 12 million shared. The assay was immunoSEQ multiplex PCR, and TCRdb's table has in-frame clones only and misses some. The V and J calls and clone size come from that table; D and trimming were worked out from the DNA. The repertoire holds roughly 160,000 clones, with over 70% as singletons. The CDR3 totals 16 residues. Germline-derived CDR1 and CDR2 are SGHDN and FVKESK. Trimming took off 1 base at V and 0 bases at J, with 13 bases between the two ends. With respect to this clone: Antigen specificity is unknown.

The sample taken for sequencing was PBMCs. The clonotype comes from a boy younger than 10 in good health and CMV-seronegative. The chain employs TRBV14 and TRBJ2-7; TRBD2 might be the D (6 bases). For the CDR3, the DNA is TGTGCCAGCAGCCAAGTTCGACCGGGGGACTCCTACGAGCAGTACTTC. It is translated as CASSQVRPGDSYEQYF.